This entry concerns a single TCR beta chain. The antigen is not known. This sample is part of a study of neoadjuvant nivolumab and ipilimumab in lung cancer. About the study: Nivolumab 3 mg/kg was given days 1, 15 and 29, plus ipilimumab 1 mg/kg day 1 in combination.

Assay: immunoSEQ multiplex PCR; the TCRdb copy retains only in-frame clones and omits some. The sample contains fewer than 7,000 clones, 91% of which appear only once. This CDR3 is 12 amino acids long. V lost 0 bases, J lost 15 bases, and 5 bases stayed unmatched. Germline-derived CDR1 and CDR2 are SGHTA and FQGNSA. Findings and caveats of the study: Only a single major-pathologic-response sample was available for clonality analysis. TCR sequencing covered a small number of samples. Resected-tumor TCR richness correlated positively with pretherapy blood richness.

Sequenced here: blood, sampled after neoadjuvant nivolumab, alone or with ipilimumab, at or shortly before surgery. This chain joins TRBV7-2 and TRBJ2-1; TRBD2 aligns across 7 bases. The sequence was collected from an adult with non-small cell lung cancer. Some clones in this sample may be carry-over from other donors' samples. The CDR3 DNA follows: TGTGCCAGCAGCTTAGCAGGGAGGGTACCGTTCTTC. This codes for CASSLAGRVPFF.